This TCR beta chain appears in the sequencing data of a study of T cell responses to AZD1222 COVID-19 vaccine (dated by TCRdb to the early 2020s). The study in broad terms: AZD1222 recipients given second doses at about 4 weeks or at about 12 weeks were pooled, since spike-specific TCR depth and breadth were not found to differ between the two schedules. A total of just over 230 trial participants underwent TCR sequencing, of whom some 200 had received two doses of AZD1222 and some 25 had received two doses of the MenACWY control vaccine. Trial participants were enrolled by age into 18-55, 56-69 and 70-plus year subgroups, with roughly 160, 29 and 62 TCR-sequenced participants respectively.

Interpreted using the paper, the time point label stands for: baseline before first vaccination. Vaccinee samples came from UK trials COV001 and COV002, including a single-blind randomized controlled phase 2/3 trial of AZD1222 (ChAdOx1 nCoV-19) in healthy adults. For TCRbeta chain sequencing, PBMC samples were collected from trial participants at day 0 and at day 28 after the second dose. This clone was detected only once. No cognate antigen has been identified for it. Per-base quality was not reported, and no clone a single base away is much larger than it. Results the study describes overall, beyond this receptor: Conclusions about previously exposed vaccinees are limited because only six or seven AZD1222 recipients were SARS-CoV-2 seropositive at baseline. Reportedly, close to half of the unique spike-specific TCRs recognized epitopes lying outside the regions that are mutated in the B.1.351 and B.1.1.7 variants. Most participants were white British and females outnumbered males, and the authors suggested that clonal diversity may have been underestimated. The whole spike protein was spanned by vaccine-associated CD4 TCRs, and dominant responses were seen in regions 160-218 and 743-854. Because no day 14 peak-response samples were available, the repertoires could be characterized only after the peak T cell response. In the small 56-69-year group, the increase in depth fell short of significance, most likely because of low power. A significant rise in spike-specific TCR breadth and depth was observed after two AZD1222 doses relative to day 0 and relative to MenACWY recipients.

The CDR3 regions of human TCRbeta chains were subjected to immunosequencing. The authors' pipeline ran thus. Repertoire TCRs were checked for matches against a reference library of SARS-CoV-2-specific TCRs that had been generated using the MIRA antigen-specificity platform. Breadth was defined as the fraction of unique TCRs that were SARS-CoV-2-associated, and depth was defined as the fraction of total T cells that were SARS-CoV-2-associated. Each spike-specific TCR was assigned to its reactive spike region and to a CD4 or CD8 class using the MIRA data. Log10-transformed breadth and depth values were compared by one-way ANOVA with Sidak's multiple comparisons tests. The clones in this table, taken by TCRdb from immuneACCESS, are in-frame only. Not every clone is retained; where verified, under half of the shortfall comes from an unresolved V gene, and the cause of the rest is unknown. V, J and clone size are those of that table, while D and trimming were read from the DNA. This sample comprises about 130,000 clones, 90% to 95% of them detected only once. The ten largest clonotypes hold 1.5% to 2% of the sample.

The cysteine opens and the phenylalanine closes a CDR3 of 14 amino acids. Only the CDR3 DNA stays, 42 bases, in frame from base 1. The germline ends are 8 bases apart after V is trimmed by 8 bases and J by 0 bases. Reading the germline V gene gives CDR1 SGHNT and CDR2 YENEEA. The chain is encoded by TRBV11-3 joined to TRBJ2-6; the best D guess is TRBD2, with 5 bases matching. This clonotype was obtained from an adult in good health. The source was peripheral blood, collected on day 0 of AZD1222 vaccination. The CDR3 in this case is CASSAGSGANVLTF. The nucleotide sequence is given as TGTGCCAGCTCTGCGGGCTCTGGGGCCAACGTCCTGACTTTC.